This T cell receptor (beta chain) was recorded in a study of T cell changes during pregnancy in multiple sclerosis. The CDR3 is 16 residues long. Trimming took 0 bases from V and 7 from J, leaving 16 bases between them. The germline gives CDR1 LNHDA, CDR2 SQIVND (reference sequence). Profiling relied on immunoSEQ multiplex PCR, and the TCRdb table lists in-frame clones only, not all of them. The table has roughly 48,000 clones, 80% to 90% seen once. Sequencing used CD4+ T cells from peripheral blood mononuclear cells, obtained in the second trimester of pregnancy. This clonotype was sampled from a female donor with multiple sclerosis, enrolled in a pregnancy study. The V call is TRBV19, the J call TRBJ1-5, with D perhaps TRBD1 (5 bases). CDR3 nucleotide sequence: TGTGCCAGTAGTATAGATGATCAGGGTGGCGGCCAGCCCCAGCATTTT. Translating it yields CASSIDDQGGGQPQHF.